A selection of T cell receptor beta chains follows, all from one sample in a study of T-cell memory formation after mild COVID-19. TCRdb re-derived calls from the 5' RACE reads in MiXCR, one entry per CDR3 protein. The table records about 310,000 distinct CDR3 sequences, 15% to 20% of them present only once. The source material was PBMCs or a T cell subset sorted from them (not recorded which). The source is a young man who had mild COVID-19 (a few samples of this study predate the infection). Cell type and time point are not known. Both conserved end residues are part of each CDR3. The order of the fields is D gene, clone size, J gene, V gene, CDR3 DNA, CDR3 protein. A D gene is named only where the DNA matches it firmly. Where a row states a size, it is once, few, many or the class of an expanded clone; other rows omit it.

TRBD2	few	TRBJ2-7	TRBV20-1	TGCAGTGCTAGTGAGCCTAGCGGGGGACCTTACGAGCAGTACTTC	CSASEPSGGPYEQYF
.	few	TRBJ1-2	TRBV20-1	TGCAGTGCTAGAGACTTACAACCCGGGGGCGCCTATGGCTACACCTTC	CSARDLQPGGAYGYTF
TRBD1	few	TRBJ1-4	TRBV12-3/TRBV12-4	TGTGCCAGCAGTCTTACAGGGGTATGGGAAAAACTGTTTTTT	CASSLTGVWEKLFF
TRBD2	many	TRBJ2-1	TRBV5-1	TGCGCCAGCGGACTAGCGGGGGGGCGGATGGACAATGAGCAGTTCTTC	CASGLAGGRMDNEQFF
.	few	TRBJ1-6	TRBV4-3	TGCGCCAGCAGCCAAGTTGATGCCCCAGCCTACTATAATTCACCCCTCCACTTT	CASSQVDAPAYYNSPLHF
.	.	TRBJ1-1	TRBV5-4	TGTGCCAGCAGCTCCCCTACAGAGAACACTGAAGCTTTCTTT	CASSSPTENTEAFF
.	.	TRBJ2-5	TRBV5-6	TGTGCCAGCAGCTTGGCCGGGGTGACAGGCCTAGCGAGAGAGACCCAGTACTTC	CASSLAGVTGLARETQYF
TRBD2	.	TRBJ2-2	TRBV4-1	TGCGCCAGCAGCCATAGCGGGACACCACTACTCACCGGGGAGCTGTTTTTT	CASSHSGTPLLTGELFF
TRBD1	once	TRBJ1-1	TRBV5-5	TGTGCCAGCAGCTTCGATGGACAGGGGAACACTGAAGCTTTCTTT	CASSFDGQGNTEAFF
.	.	TRBJ2-2	TRBV30	TGTGCCTGGAGTATTACGGGGAACACCGGGGAGCTGTTTTTT	CAWSITGNTGELFF
.	few	TRBJ2-3	TRBV6-5	TGTGCCAGCAGTTACCTAGGGGAACGGGATACGCAGTATTTT	CASSYLGERDTQYF
TRBD1	few	TRBJ1-1	TRBV3-1	TGTGCCAGCAGCCGCTATGGGACAGCTGAAGCTTTCTTT	CASSRYGTAEAFF
TRBD2	few	TRBJ2-1	TRBV7-7	TGTGCCAGCAGCATCAATCTAGCGGGGGCAGGTAGTGAGCAGTTCTTC	CASSINLAGAGSEQFF
.	few	TRBJ1-4	TRBV3-1	TGTGCCAGCAGCCAACGGCAGCTAGTTGGAAAACTGTTTTTT	CASSQRQLVGKLFF
.	few	TRBJ2-2	TRBV9	TGTGCCAGCAGCCCCCGGGGAGGAAGGATTACCGGGGAGCTGTTTTTT	CASSPRGGRITGELFF
TRBD1	many	TRBJ1-2	TRBV29-1	TGCAGCGCTGACCCCCAACAGGGGGCGGGCTACACCTTC	CSADPQQGAGYTF
.	.	TRBJ2-7	TRBV6-5	TGTGCCAGCAGCCGCGAAGGTCGGAGCTACGAGCAGTACTTC	CASSREGRSYEQYF
TRBD1	.	TRBJ1-1	TRBV13	TGTGCCAGCAGCTTATCCGGGGGCGCAGGGGGAAACACTGAAGCTTTCTTT	CASSLSGGAGGNTEAFF
.	.	TRBJ2-2	TRBV6-2/TRBV6-3	TGTGCCAGCAGCTCCCGTGGATTCGCGAACACCGGGGAGCTGTTTTTT	CASSSRGFANTGELFF
TRBD1	few	TRBJ1-2	TRBV19	TGTGCCAGTAGGCTAGGGACAGGGGGAAGTGGCTACACCTTC	CASRLGTGGSGYTF
.	.	TRBJ2-7	TRBV7-8	TGTGCCAGCGGGGATCGGGCATCCTACGAGCAGTACTTC	CASGDRASYEQYF
.	few	TRBJ1-2	TRBV20-1	TGCAGTGCTAGGGGTTTTGTCTATGGCTACACCTTC	CSARGFVYGYTF
.	.	TRBJ2-1	TRBV19	TGTGCCAGTCGGAGGGGGGATGAGCAGTTCTTC	CASRRGDEQFF
.	many	TRBJ2-3	TRBV3-1	TGTGCCAGCAGCCAAGAAGGAAGGAGTACAGATACGCAGTATTTT	CASSQEGRSTDTQYF
TRBD1	few	TRBJ2-7	TRBV29-1	TGCAGCGCAGGGAGGGACAGGGGCGGGTCGGGCGAGCAGTACTTC	CSAGRDRGGSGEQYF
.	few	TRBJ2-3	TRBV18	TGTGCCAGCTCACCAACCCAGACTAGCACAGATACGCAGTATTTT	CASSPTQTSTDTQYF
TRBD1	.	TRBJ2-1	TRBV7-2	TGTGCCAGCAGCTTAGCGTTTAGGGACAGGCAGTTCTTC	CASSLAFRDRQFF
TRBD1	.	TRBJ1-6	TRBV10-3	TGTGCCATCAGTGAGAGACAGGGGGTCGATAATTCACCCCTCCACTTT	CAISERQGVDNSPLHF
.	.	TRBJ2-3	TRBV28	TGTGCCTGGGGGGGGGCCGATCACACAGATACGCAGTATTTT	CAWGGADHTDTQYF
.	.	TRBJ2-3	TRBV20-1	TGCAGTGCTATTCAGGGGTCCACCACAGATACGCAGTATTTT	CSAIQGSTTDTQYF
.	few	TRBJ1-5	TRBV11-2	TGTGCCAGCAGCTTACATGGGAATCAGCCCCAGCATTTT	CASSLHGNQPQHF
.	many	TRBJ2-5	TRBV5-1	TGCGCCAGCAGCGAGGGGGGGACGTTCGGGGAGACCCAGTACTTC	CASSEGGTFGETQYF
.	many	TRBJ2-1	TRBV5-1	TGCGCCAGCAGCTTGAGGCAGGACTACAATGAGCAGTTCTTC	CASSLRQDYNEQFF
.	few	TRBJ2-3	TRBV4-2	TGTGCCAGCAGCCAAGATGTAGGCCCAGATACGCAGTATTTT	CASSQDVGPDTQYF
.	.	TRBJ1-4	TRBV23-1	TGCGCCAGCACCGGACCTGCAGCTAATGAAAAACTGTTTTTT	CASTGPAANEKLFF
.	.	TRBJ1-2	TRBV7-2	TGTGCCAGCAGCTCGGAAGGGTACAACGGCTACACCTTC	CASSSEGYNGYTF
TRBD1	once	TRBJ1-1	TRBV7-9	TGTGCCAGCAGCTACTCAGGGGGCATAGAGACTGAAGCTTTCTTT	CASSYSGGIETEAFF
.	many	TRBJ2-1	TRBV7-9	TGTGCCAGCAGCCCTGATGACGGGAGATCCTACAATGAGCAGTTCTTC	CASSPDDGRSYNEQFF
TRBD1	few	TRBJ2-7	TRBV5-1	TGCGCCAGCAGCTACCCGGGACAGGGGGCGTACGAGCAGTACTTC	CASSYPGQGAYEQYF
.	.	TRBJ2-3	TRBV11-2	TGTGCCAGCATCAGCTTATGGACAGCAACAGATACGCAGTATTTT	CASISLWTATDTQYF
.	many	TRBJ1-1	TRBV6-5	TGTGCCAGCAGTTACTCCCGAGCCTCAAACACTGAAGCTTTCTTT	CASSYSRASNTEAFF
.	few	TRBJ2-5	TRBV7-2	TGTGCCAGCAGCTTAGACAGACAGGCCAAAGAGACCCAGTACTTC	CASSLDRQAKETQYF
.	.	TRBJ2-7	TRBV19	TGTGCCAGTAGTATTTATGACAGTACCTACGAGCAGTACTTC	CASSIYDSTYEQYF
.	few	TRBJ2-5	TRBV20-1	TGCAGTGCAGGCTCTAGCGAGCGAGAGACCCAGTACTTC	CSAGSSERETQYF
.	few	TRBJ1-1	TRBV9	TGTGCCAGCAGCGTAGCTGGGGAGGCGCGGACTTTCTTT	CASSVAGEARTFF
.	few	TRBJ1-1	TRBV29-1	TGCAGCGTGGGGCGGACAGCCCCTGGGACTGAAGCTTTCTTT	CSVGRTAPGTEAFF
TRBD1	.	TRBJ1-4	TRBV29-1	TGCAGCGTAACAGGGGTCCTAAATGAAAAACTGTTTTTT	CSVTGVLNEKLFF
TRBD1	many	TRBJ2-7	TRBV6-5	TGTGCCAGCAGTTATGAACCCAGGGGGCCCTACGAGCAGTACTTC	CASSYEPRGPYEQYF
.	few	TRBJ2-1	TRBV7-2	TGTGCCAGCAGCTTCGCCGTTGAGCAGTTCTTC	CASSFAVEQFF
.	.	TRBJ2-7	TRBV15	TGTGCCACCAGCCGGGGCTTTGGGGAGGTTACCTACGAGCAGTACTTC	CATSRGFGEVTYEQYF
.	few	TRBJ2-5	TRBV5-1	TGCGCCAGCAGCTTCGGGACGGAGAGGGAGACCCAGTACTTC	CASSFGTERETQYF
.	few	TRBJ1-2	TRBV30	TGTGCCTGGATGGCATCTAACTATGGCTACACCTTC	CAWMASNYGYTF
.	.	TRBJ1-5	TRBV6-1	TGTGCCAGCAGTGCAGGGAGGGATCAGCCCCAGCATTTT	CASSAGRDQPQHF
TRBD1	.	TRBJ1-1	TRBV4-1	TGCGCCAGCAGCCTAGCTCTGGACAGGGTAGGGAGAGAAGCTTTCTTT	CASSLALDRVGREAFF
.	.	TRBJ1-1	TRBV3-1	TGTGCCAGCTCCACACAGACGAACACTGAAGCTTTCTTT	CASSTQTNTEAFF
TRBD1	.	TRBJ2-5	TRBV7-2	TGTGCCAGCAGCCGCGGGGACAGGGCAGAGACCCAGTACTTC	CASSRGDRAETQYF
.	.	TRBJ1-1	TRBV5-1	TGCGCCAGCAGCCTCCGACAGGCGATGAACACTGAAGCTTTCTTT	CASSLRQAMNTEAFF